This TCR beta chain originates from a study of cytomegalovirus exposure and HLA in healthy donors (TCRdb year 2017). Background on the whole study: The approximately 710 repertoires of the first cohort and the roughly 120 validation repertoires were produced on the same platform, according to a later analysis. The study combined high-throughput TCR immunosequencing, statistical association of individual TCRs with disease status, and machine learning to predict cytomegalovirus infection status. Besides the first cohort of 666 subjects, a separate validation cohort made up of roughly 120 different subjects was used. The aim of the study was to test whether cataloging public T cell receptors could identify signatures of past pathogen exposure.

The library was generated by the immunoSEQ multiplex PCR assay. The published analysis was carried out like this. A statistical classification framework was built to diagnose cytomegalovirus status from the catalog of TCR beta chain sequences. TCRdb provides this immuneACCESS table in a form limited to in-frame rearrangements. Some clones are lacking; in checked studies, under half of them reflect an unresolved V gene, and why the rest are absent is not known. V and J calls and clone size are given by that table; D and trimming were obtained from the DNA. The sample yields 43,000 or so clones; around nine tenths were counted once. 5% to 6% of the sample lies in the top ten. CDR1 and CDR2, looked up from the germline V gene (reference sequence), are LNHDA and SQIVND. The CDR3 spans 13 residues, from the cysteine through the phenylalanine. Here the CDR3 DNA is all that survives: 39 bases in frame from base 1. The V end gives up 5 bases and the J end 5 bases, leaving 4 bases in the junction not matched to a gene.

Findings and caveats that apply to the study as a whole: All 120 or so repertoires were used to score co-occurrence in the validation cohort in a later analysis, because that analysis had no HLA typing for the cohort. The authors suggested that the approach could potentially be generalized to other disease states and immunological phenotypes. In a later analysis, TCRs clustered in the first cohort were found to also tend to co-occur in the 120 or so validation repertoires, with approximately 95% of cluster scores above 0. The classifier was reported to diagnose cytomegalovirus status with high specificity and sensitivity in both the original cohort and the validation cohort. In vitro tests confirmed that a few of the cytomegalovirus-associated TCR beta chains recognize cytomegalovirus antigens. The study listed 150 to 200 TCR beta chains as associated with cytomegalovirus. While some public TCRs were present in many individuals, most TCR sequences turned up only very rarely across donors.

Donors formed part of the validation cohort, which comprised about 120 subjects and was distinct from the first cohort of roughly 600 subjects. With regard to this clone: Its antigen is not yet known. Per-nucleotide qualities are absent, and no much larger clonotype sits a single base away.

The rearrangement joined TRBV19 to TRBJ2-7, with 9 junctional bases fitting TRBD1. Sequenced sample: PBMCs. The source of this sequence is a man between 18 and 29 years old in good health and CMV-seronegative. The CDR3 region: CASSSQGAHEQYF. The DNA reads as follows: TGTGCCAGTAGTTCACAGGGGGCCCACGAGCAGTACTTC.